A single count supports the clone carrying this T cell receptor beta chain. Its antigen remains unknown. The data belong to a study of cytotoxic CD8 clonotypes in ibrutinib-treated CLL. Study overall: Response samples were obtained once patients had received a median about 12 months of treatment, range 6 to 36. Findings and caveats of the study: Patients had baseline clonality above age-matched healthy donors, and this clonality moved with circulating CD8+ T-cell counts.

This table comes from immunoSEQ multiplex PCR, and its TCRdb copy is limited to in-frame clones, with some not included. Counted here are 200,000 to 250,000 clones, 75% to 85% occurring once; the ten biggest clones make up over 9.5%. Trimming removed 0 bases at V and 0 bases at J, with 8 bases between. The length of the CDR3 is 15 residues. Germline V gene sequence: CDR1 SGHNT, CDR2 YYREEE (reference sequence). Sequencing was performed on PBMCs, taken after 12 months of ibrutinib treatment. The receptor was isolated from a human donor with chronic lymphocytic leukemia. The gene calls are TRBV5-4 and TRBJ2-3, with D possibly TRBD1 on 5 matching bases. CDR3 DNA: TGTGCCAGCAGCTTGGTGACAGCTAGCACAGATACGCAGTATTTT. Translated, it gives CASSLVTASTDTQYF.